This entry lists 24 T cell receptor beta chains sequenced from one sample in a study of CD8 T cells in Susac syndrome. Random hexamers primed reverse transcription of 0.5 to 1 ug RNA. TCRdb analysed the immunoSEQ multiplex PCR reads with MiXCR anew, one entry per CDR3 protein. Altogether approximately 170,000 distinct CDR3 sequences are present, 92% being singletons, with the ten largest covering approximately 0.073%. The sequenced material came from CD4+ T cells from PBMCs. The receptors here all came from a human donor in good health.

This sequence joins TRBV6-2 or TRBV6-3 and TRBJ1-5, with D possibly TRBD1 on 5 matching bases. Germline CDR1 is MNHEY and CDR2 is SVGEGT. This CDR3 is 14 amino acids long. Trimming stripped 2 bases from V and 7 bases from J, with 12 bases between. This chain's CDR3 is CASSYRAGRQPQHF. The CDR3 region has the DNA TGTGCCAGCAGTTACCGGGCAGGGAGGCAGCCCCAGCATTTT.

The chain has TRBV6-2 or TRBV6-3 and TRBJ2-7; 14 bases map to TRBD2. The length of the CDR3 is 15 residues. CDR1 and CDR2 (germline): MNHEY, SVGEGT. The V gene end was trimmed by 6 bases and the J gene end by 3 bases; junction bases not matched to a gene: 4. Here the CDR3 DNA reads TGTGCCAGCAGGTCGGGACTAGCGGGGGTCTACGAGCAGTACTTC. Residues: CASRSGLAGVYEQYF.

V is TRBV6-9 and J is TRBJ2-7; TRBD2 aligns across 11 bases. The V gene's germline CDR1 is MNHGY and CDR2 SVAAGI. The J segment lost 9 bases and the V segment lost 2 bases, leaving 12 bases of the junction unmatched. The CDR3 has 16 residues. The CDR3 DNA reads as TGTGCCAGCAGTTATAATAGCGGGAGGGACCCTCGGGGGCAGTACTTC. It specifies CASSYNSGRDPRGQYF.

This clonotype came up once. The CDR3 nucleotides are TGTGCCAGCAGTTTACTAGCGGGCAACAATGAGCAGTTCTTC. Translating gives CASSLLAGNNEQFF. The rearrangement uses TRBV28 and TRBJ2-1, with TRBD2 matching 8 bases. In germline, CDR1 is MDHEN, CDR2 SYDVKM. V gave up 2 bases and J gave up 5 bases; unmatched junction bases: 2. This CDR3 comprises 14 residues.

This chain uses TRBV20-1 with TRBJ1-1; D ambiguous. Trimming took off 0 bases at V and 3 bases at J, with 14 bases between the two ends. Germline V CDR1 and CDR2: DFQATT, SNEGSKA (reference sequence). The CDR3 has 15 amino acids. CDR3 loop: CSARDRRDPDTEAFF. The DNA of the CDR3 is TGCAGTGCTAGAGATCGCCGGGATCCGGACACTGAAGCTTTCTTT.

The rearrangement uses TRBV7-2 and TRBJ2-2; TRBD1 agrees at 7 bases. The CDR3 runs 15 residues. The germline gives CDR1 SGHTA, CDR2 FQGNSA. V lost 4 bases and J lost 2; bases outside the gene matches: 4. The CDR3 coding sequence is TGTGCCAGCAGCTCTGGACAGGAAAACACCGGGGAGCTGTTTTTT. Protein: CASSSGQENTGELFF.

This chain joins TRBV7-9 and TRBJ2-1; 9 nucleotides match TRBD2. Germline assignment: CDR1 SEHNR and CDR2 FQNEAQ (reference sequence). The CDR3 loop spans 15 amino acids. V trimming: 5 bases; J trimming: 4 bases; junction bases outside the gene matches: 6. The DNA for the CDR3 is TGTGCCAGCAGCCCTAGCGGGGCCGATTACAATGAGCAGTTCTTC. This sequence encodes CASSPSGADYNEQFF.

In DNA form, the CDR3 reads TGTGCCAGTAGTAAGCGGGGCCCGGACGAGCAGTACTTC. This codes for CASSKRGPDEQYF. The chain recombines TRBV19 with TRBJ2-7; TRBD2 matches at 7 bases. V shed 4 bases, J shed 5 bases, and the junction held 5 bases outside the gene matches. This CDR3 comprises 13 residues. Germline V gives CDR1 LNHDA, CDR2 SQIVND (reference sequence).

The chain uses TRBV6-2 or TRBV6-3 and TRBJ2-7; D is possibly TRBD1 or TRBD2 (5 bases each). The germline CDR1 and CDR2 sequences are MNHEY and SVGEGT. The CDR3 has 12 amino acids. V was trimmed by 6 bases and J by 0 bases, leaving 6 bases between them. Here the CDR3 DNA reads TGTGCCAGCAGGGGGGACTCCTACGAGCAGTACTTC. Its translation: CASRGDSYEQYF.

This CDR3 is CASSRSQGAGEKLFF. CDR3 nucleotides: TGTGCCAGCAGTCGGTCACAGGGGGCAGGTGAAAAACTGTTTTTT. This chain uses TRBV28 with TRBJ1-4; TRBD1 aligns across 9 bases. This CDR3 spans 15 amino acids. V gave up 5 bases and J gave up 7 bases; unmatched junction bases: 8. Germline loops: CDR1 MDHEN, CDR2 SYDVKM.

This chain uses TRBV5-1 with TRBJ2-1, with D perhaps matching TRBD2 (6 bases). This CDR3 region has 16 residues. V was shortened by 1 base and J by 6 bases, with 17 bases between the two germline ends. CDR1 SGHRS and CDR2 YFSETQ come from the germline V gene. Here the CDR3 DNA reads TGCGCCAGCAGCTTGCCTAGCGCAAAGGGTGGCAATGAGCAGTTCTTC. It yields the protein CASSLPSAKGGNEQFF.

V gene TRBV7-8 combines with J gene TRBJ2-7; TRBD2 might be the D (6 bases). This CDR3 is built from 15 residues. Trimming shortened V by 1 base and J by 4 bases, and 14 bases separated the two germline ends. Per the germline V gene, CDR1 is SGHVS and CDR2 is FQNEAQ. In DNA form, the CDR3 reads TGTGCCAGCAGCTTAGTGTGGCTGGGGGGATACGAGCAGTACTTC. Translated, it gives CASSLVWLGGYEQYF.

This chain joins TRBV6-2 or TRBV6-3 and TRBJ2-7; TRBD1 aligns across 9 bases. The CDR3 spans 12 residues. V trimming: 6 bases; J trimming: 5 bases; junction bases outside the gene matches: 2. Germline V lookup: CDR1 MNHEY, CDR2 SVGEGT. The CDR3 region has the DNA TGTGCCAGCAGGGGACAGGGTGACGAGCAGTACTTC. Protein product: CASRGQGDEQYF.

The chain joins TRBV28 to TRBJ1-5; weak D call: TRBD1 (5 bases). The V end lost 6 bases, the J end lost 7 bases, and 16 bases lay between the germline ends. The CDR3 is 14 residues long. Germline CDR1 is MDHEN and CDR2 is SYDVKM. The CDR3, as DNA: TGTGCCAGCAGCCCGGGACCAACCCGACAGCCCCAGCATTTT. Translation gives CASSPGPTRQPQHF.

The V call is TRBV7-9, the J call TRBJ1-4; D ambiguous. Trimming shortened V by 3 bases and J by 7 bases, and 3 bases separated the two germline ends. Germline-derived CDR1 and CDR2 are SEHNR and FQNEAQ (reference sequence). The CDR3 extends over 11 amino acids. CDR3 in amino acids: CASSFSEKLFF. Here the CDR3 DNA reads TGTGCCAGCAGCTTTTCTGAAAAACTGTTTTTT. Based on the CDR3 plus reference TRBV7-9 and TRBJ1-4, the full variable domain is DTGVSQNPRHKITKRGQNVTFRCDPISEHNRLYWYRQTLGQGPEFLTYFQNEAQLEKSRLLSDRFSAERPKGSFSTLEIQRTEQGDSAMYLCASSFSEKLFFGSGTQLSVL.

The DNA of the CDR3 is TGCAGTGCTAGAGAAGCGAGCGGGAGGACGCAGCAGTTCTTC. This translates into CSAREASGRTQQFF. The chain is built from TRBV20-1 and TRBJ2-1; TRBD2 matches at 9 bases. Germline CDR1 is DFQATT and CDR2 is SNEGSKA (reference sequence). The CDR3 consists of 14 residues. Trimming at V came to 0 bases and at J to 11 bases, leaving 8 bases not matched to a gene.

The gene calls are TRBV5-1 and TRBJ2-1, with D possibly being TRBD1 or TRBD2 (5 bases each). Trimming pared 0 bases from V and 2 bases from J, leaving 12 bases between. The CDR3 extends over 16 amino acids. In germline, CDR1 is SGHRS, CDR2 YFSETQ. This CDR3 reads CASSLEGSAAYNEQFF. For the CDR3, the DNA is TGCGCCAGCAGCTTGGAGGGGAGCGCGGCCTACAATGAGCAGTTCTTC. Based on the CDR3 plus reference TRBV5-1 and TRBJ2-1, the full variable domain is KAGVTQTPRYLIKTRGQQVTLSCSPISGHRSVSWYQQTPGQGLQFLFEYFSETQRNKGNFPGRFSGRQFSNSRSEMNVSTLELGDSALYLCASSLEGSAAYNEQFFGPGTRLTVL.

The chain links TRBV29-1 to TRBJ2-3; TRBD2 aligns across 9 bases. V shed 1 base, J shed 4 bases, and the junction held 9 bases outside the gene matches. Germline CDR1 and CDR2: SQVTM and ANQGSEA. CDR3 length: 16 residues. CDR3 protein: CSVEGVRRGGPDTQYF. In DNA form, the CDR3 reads TGCAGCGTTGAAGGAGTGCGGCGGGGGGGGCCAGATACGCAGTATTTT.

The CDR3: CASSFSNTGDTQYF. CDR3 coding DNA: TGTGCCAGCAGTTTTTCCAACACGGGAGATACGCAGTATTTT. The gene calls are TRBV27 and TRBJ2-3; D gene ambiguous. The CDR3 spans 14 residues. Germline-derived CDR1 and CDR2 are MNHEY and SMNVEV (reference sequence). Trimming stripped 3 bases from V and 5 bases from J, with 12 bases between.

The CDR3 here is CASSPLVLTNTGELFF. CDR3 nucleotides: TGCGCCAGCAGCCCCTTGGTACTTACGAACACCGGGGAGCTGTTTTTT. The chain joins TRBV5-1 to TRBJ2-2; no definite D call. The V and J ends lost 4 bases and 0 bases respectively, with 13 bases between them. CDR3 length: 16 amino acids. CDR1 SGHRS and CDR2 YFSETQ come from the germline V gene.

As DNA, the CDR3 is TGTGCCAGCAGGAGACTACAGGGATATAGCAATCAGCCCCAGCATTTT. It specifies CASRRLQGYSNQPQHF. This chain connects TRBV6-1 to TRBJ1-5; perhaps TRBD1 as D (6 bases). The V end lost 6 bases, the J end lost 0 bases, and 15 bases lay between the germline ends. The CDR3 has 16 residues. The germline gives CDR1 MNHNS, CDR2 SASEGT.

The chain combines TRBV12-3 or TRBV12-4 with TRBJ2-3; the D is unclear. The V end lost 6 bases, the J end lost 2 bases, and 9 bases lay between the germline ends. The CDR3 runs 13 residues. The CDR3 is CASSLAVTDTQYF. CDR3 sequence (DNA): TGTGCCAGCAGCCTGGCAGTCACAGATACGCAGTATTTT.

CDR3 residues: CSASGTDNTGELFF. The CDR3 bases are TGCAGTGCTAGTGGGACAGATAACACCGGGGAGCTGTTTTTT. This chain joins TRBV20-1 and TRBJ2-2; 7 bases agree with TRBD1. Germline V gives CDR1 DFQATT, CDR2 SNEGSKA (reference sequence). There are 14 residues in the CDR3. V dropped 3 bases and J dropped 2; count of bases not matched to a gene: 3.

The CDR3 loop reads CASSQGSLYEQYF. The CDR3 bases are TGTGCCAGCAGCCAAGGGAGCCTCTACGAGCAGTACTTC. J is TRBJ2-7 and V is TRBV3-1; the D is unclear. Germline-derived CDR1 and CDR2 are LGHDT and YNNKEL (reference sequence). The CDR3 extends over 13 amino acids. V gave up 1 base and J gave up 3 bases, with 7 bases separating them.